This T cell receptor beta chain was captured in a study of OX40 agonist ivuxolimab in advanced cancers. For the study at large: Patients received intravenous ivuxolimab every 2 weeks at 0.01 to 10 mg/kg.

Trimming removed 6 bases at V and 4 bases at J, with 12 bases between. CDR3 length: 13 amino acids. Germline values: CDR1 LNHDA, CDR2 SQIVND (reference sequence). As regards this clone: What it recognizes is unknown.

Sequencing was performed with immunoSEQ multiplex PCR; in TCRdb, only in-frame clones are kept and a portion is missing. The sample has roughly 68,000 clones, 85% to 90% seen once. Study results and caveats: Clonal expansion was among the lowest in partial responders at 0.1-3.0 mg/kg, especially CD8+.

The clonotype comes from an adult with an advanced solid tumor such as melanoma, head and neck, liver or kidney cancer. The sample consisted of CD4+ or CD8+ T cells sorted from blood, taken in a trial of the OX40 agonist ivuxolimab. The chain couples TRBV19 to TRBJ1-2; unclear D gene. The CDR3 loop is CASSFRAGYGYTF. The CDR3 DNA sequence: TGTGCCAGTAGCTTCCGGGCGGGCTATGGCTACACCTTC.